Below, one T cell receptor beta chain is given with its context. Its target is not known. The authors reverse transcribed roughly 0.45 to 1 ug RNA with random hexamers. A multiplex approach, immunoSEQ multiplex PCR, amplified TCR beta CDR3 across 54 Vbeta and 13 Jbeta. TCRdb reanalysed the immunoSEQ multiplex PCR reads using MiXCR and keeps one entry per CDR3 protein. Here the sample spans about 120,000 distinct CDR3 sequences, roughly 90% being singletons. Germline values: CDR1 DFQATT, CDR2 SNEGSKA (reference sequence). CDR3 length: 11 amino acids. The V gene lost 2 bases and the J gene lost 5 bases, with 6 bases spanning the gap. Healthy donors acted as controls, with matching for age and sex. TEMRA cells were enriched by FACS, and CD4+ and CD8+ T cells were negatively isolated. This sample was included in a study of CD8 T cells in Susac syndrome. Study observations and caveats: The study admitted that it had a relatively small number of individuals in its TCR sequencing and HLA analysis.

This chain uses TRBV20-1 with TRBJ2-5; D uncertain. Sequencing was carried out using CD8+ T cells from PBMCs. This receptor was taken from a human donor in good health. The CDR3 sequence is CSARSGETQYF. DNA for the CDR3: TGCAGTGCTAGATCCGGGGAGACCCAGTACTTC.